Below are 25 T cell receptor beta chains sequenced from a single sample in a study of T cells after yellow fever vaccination. MiXCR, run by TCRdb on the 5' RACE reads, gives a single entry per CDR3 protein. The sample has about 550,000 distinct CDR3 sequences, about 19% seen once; the top ten hold roughly 13%. Sequencing was performed on PBMCs, taken 15 days after the yellow fever booster vaccination. The receptors here all came from a man aged 30 to 39 who received the YFV17D yellow fever vaccine.

The genes are TRBV7-3 and TRBJ2-5; the match to TRBD2 covers 8 bases. This CDR3 is built from 17 residues. CDR1 is SGHTA and CDR2 is FQGTGA in the germline V gene. Trimming removed 0 bases from V and 2 bases from J; junction bases left unmatched: 8. CDR3 sequence: CASSLTSGKGEQETQYF. Here the CDR3 DNA reads TGTGCCAGCAGCTTAACTAGCGGGAAAGGGGAGCAAGAGACCCAGTACTTC.

As regards this clonotype: A read error may produce the germline difference seen at one junction end. The chain couples TRBV11-1 to TRBJ2-7; 9 bases fit TRBD1. The CDR3 runs to 19 residues. Germline-derived CDR1 and CDR2 are SGHAT and FQDESV (reference sequence). The CDR3 DNA follows: TGTGCCAGCAGCTCCGCTAACAGGGGGCGTTTAAGGGGGGACTACAAGCAGTACTTC. Translating gives CASSSANRGRLRGDYKQYF.

This clonotype was counted ten times or more. The rearrangement links TRBV27 to TRBJ2-1; TRBD2 matches 9 bases. CDR1 MNHEY and CDR2 SMNVEV come from the germline V gene (reference sequence). This CDR3 has 15 residues. The trim removed 5 bases at V and 4 bases at J, leaving 6 bases unmatched. The CDR3 protein is CASSVLAGGYNEQFF. The CDR3, as DNA: TGTGCCAGCAGTGTGTTGGCGGGGGGGTACAATGAGCAGTTCTTC.

This clonotype has more than one count but fewer than ten. CDR3 sequence reads: CATTGGSGGNEQFF. In DNA, the CDR3 is TGTGCCACCACAGGGGGTAGCGGGGGCAATGAGCAGTTCTTC. The chain links TRBV10-3 to TRBJ2-1; perhaps TRBD2 as D (9 bases). Germline V gene lookup returns CDR1 ENHRY and CDR2 SYGVKD. The CDR3 totals 14 residues. V lost 10 bases and J lost 6, with 19 bases in between.

The gene calls are TRBV6-2 or TRBV6-3 and TRBJ2-1; D is unclear. The V end lost 7 bases, the J end lost 9 bases, and 16 bases lay between the germline ends. CDR1 and CDR2 from the germline V gene are MNHEY and SVGEGT. This CDR3 spans 13 amino acids. The DNA for the CDR3 is TGTGCCAGCACCCTAAGGGCGGCGGTTGAGCAGTTCTTC. Protein sequence: CASTLRAAVEQFF.

This clonotype came up a few times. This chain connects TRBV7-8 to TRBJ2-3; D is possibly TRBD1 (6 bases). The CDR3 length is 16 residues. V lost 3 bases to trimming and J lost 4 bases, with 17 bases between them. Germline V gene data show CDR1 as SGHVS and CDR2 as FQNEAQ. In nucleotides, the CDR3 is TGTGCCAGCAGCTTCTTACAGGGTAGAGTGGCAGATACGCAGTATTTT. Residues: CASSFLQGRVADTQYF.

The V call is TRBV5-1, the J call TRBJ2-3; 10 bases line up with TRBD2. Per germline, CDR1 SGHRS and CDR2 YFSETQ. CDR3 size: 16 residues. V gave up 3 bases and J gave up 4 bases; unmatched junction bases: 8. The CDR3 protein is CASSSHSGRSPDTQYF. CDR3 nucleotide sequence: TGCGCCAGCAGCTCCCATAGCGGGAGGTCTCCAGATACGCAGTATTTT.

This clonotype appeared a single time. The chain joins TRBV9 to TRBJ2-7; 9 positions match TRBD1. Germline V gene data show CDR1 as SGDLS and CDR2 as YYNGEE. V lost 0 bases to trimming and J lost 7 bases; unmatched junction nucleotides: 5. The CDR3 runs to 14 residues. CDR3 nucleotide sequence: TGTGCCAGCAGCGTAGAAGGACAGGGGAGAGAGCAGTACTTC. The encoded protein is CASSVEGQGREQYF.

This clonotype appeared a few times. The chain has TRBV27 and TRBJ2-3, with 9 bases fitting TRBD1. The germline gives CDR1 MNHEY, CDR2 SMNVEV (reference sequence). With 5 bases clipped from V and 5 bases from J, the junction kept 17 bases outside the gene matches. The CDR3 extends over 18 amino acids. CDR3 sequence: CASSRMKRGQGRRDTQYF. The CDR3 nucleotides read TGTGCCAGCAGTCGTATGAAAAGGGGACAGGGAAGGAGAGATACGCAGTATTTT.

The J gene is TRBJ1-6, the V gene TRBV11-2; D gene unclear. The CDR3 is 15 residues long. Germline CDR1 is SGHAT and CDR2 is FQNNGV. V was pared by 5 bases and J by 8 bases, with 16 bases between. DNA of the CDR3: TGTGCCAGCAGCGCTGGACGGATACTCCATTCACCCCTCCACTTT. Translating it yields CASSAGRILHSPLHF. Based on the CDR3 plus reference TRBV11-2 and TRBJ1-6, the full variable domain is EAGVAQSPRYKIIEKRQSVAFWCNPISGHATLYWYQQILGQGPKLLIQFQNNGVVDDSQLPKDRFSAERLKGVDSTLKIQPAKLEDSAVYLCASSAGRILHSPLHFGNGTRLTVT.

In this sample, this clonotype turned up a few times. J is TRBJ1-1 and V is TRBV10-3; weak D call: TRBD1 (5 bases). CDR1 is ENHRY, CDR2 SYGVKD, per germline. Trimming cost V 8 bases and J 1 base, with 11 bases left between them. This CDR3 is built from 13 residues. The CDR3 is CAIGRGGNTEAFF. CDR3 nucleotide sequence: TGTGCCATCGGTCGGGGGGGGAACACTGAAGCTTTCTTT.

There are a few counts of this clonotype. The chain recombines TRBV11-1 with TRBJ1-5; TRBD1 is a possible D gene (6 bases). Trimming took 5 bases from V and 4 from J, leaving 12 bases between them. The CDR3 has 14 amino acids. Germline CDR1 reads SGHAT; CDR2 reads FQDESV (reference sequence). This CDR3 is CASSLQGGNQPQHF. The CDR3 DNA is TGTGCCAGCAGCCTACAGGGTGGGAATCAGCCCCAGCATTTT.

This clonotype was observed a few times. DNA of the CDR3: TGTGCCAGCAGTTACAGGCGGGCAGGCACTGAAGCTTTCTTT. It yields the protein CASSYRRAGTEAFF. V gene TRBV6-2 or TRBV6-3 combines with J gene TRBJ1-1; D is unclear. Germline loops: CDR1 MNHEY, CDR2 SVGEGT. The ends were cut back, 2 bases at V and 4 bases at J, with 11 bases in the middle. The CDR3 covers 14 residues.

This clonotype was found many times. The rearrangement uses TRBV4-3 and TRBJ1-2; maybe TRBD1 (6 bases). Deletions cut 0 bases from V and 8 bases from J, with 22 bases between. Germline values: CDR1 LGHNA, CDR2 YSLEER. The CDR3 length is 17 residues. The CDR3 region has the DNA TGCGCCAGCAGCCAAGATCAAGGCAGGGGACCGTTAGGGGGCTACACCTTC. This encodes CASSQDQGRGPLGGYTF.

This clonotype occurred a few times. V and J are TRBV11-2 and TRBJ2-1; TRBD2 aligns across 9 bases. From germline, CDR1 is SGHAT and CDR2 FQNNGV. V gave up 4 bases and J gave up 16 bases; unmatched junction bases: 8. The CDR3 loop spans 12 amino acids. This CDR3 is CASSSSGGRVFF. The CDR3 DNA follows: TGTGCCAGCAGCTCCTCGGGCGGGAGGGTTTTCTTC.

This clonotype came up a few times. The chain employs TRBV7-3 and TRBJ2-7; 8 bases are shared with TRBD1. Germline CDR1 reads SGHTA; CDR2 reads FQGTGA. The CDR3 has 20 amino acids. V shed 0 bases, J shed 1 base, and the junction held 17 bases outside the gene matches. Written as DNA, the CDR3 is TGTGCCAGCAGCTTAACGGTTGGGACAGGAAACGAATACGTTTCCTACGAGCAGTACTTC. It is translated as CASSLTVGTGNEYVSYEQYF.

This clonotype was counted between two and nine times. The J gene is TRBJ2-7, the V gene TRBV14, with 7 bases aligning to TRBD2. From germline, CDR1 is SGHDN and CDR2 FVKESK. The CDR3 is 14 amino acids. With V trimmed by 4 bases and J by 1 base, 4 bases remained unmatched. CDR3 residues: CASSRGTTSYEQYF. CDR3 nucleotides: TGTGCCAGCAGCCGCGGGACTACTTCCTACGAGCAGTACTTC.

The chain links TRBV29-1 to TRBJ2-5; TRBD2 aligns across 9 bases. This CDR3 is 13 amino acids long. V trimming: 5 bases; J trimming: 4 bases; junction bases outside the gene matches: 5. Germline V gene sequence: CDR1 SQVTM, CDR2 ANQGSEA. CDR3 sequence: CSVRTSDRETQYF. The CDR3 DNA sequence: TGCAGCGTTCGGACTAGCGACCGAGAGACCCAGTACTTC.

The gene calls are TRBV10-2 and TRBJ2-5, with TRBD2 matching 9 bases. In germline, CDR1 is WSHSY, CDR2 SAAADI. V shed 5 bases, J shed 4 bases, and the junction held 8 bases outside the gene matches. This CDR3 comprises 15 residues. This CDR3 reads CASSPSGGRGETQYF. In DNA form, the CDR3 reads TGCGCCAGCAGTCCCTCCGGCGGGAGGGGAGAGACCCAGTACTTC.

The CDR3 coding sequence is TGTGCCAGTAGTATAACCGGGACAGGCAATGAAAAACTGTTTTTT. This codes for CASSITGTGNEKLFF. The rearrangement joins TRBV19 to TRBJ1-4, with 8 nucleotides matching TRBD1. Germline V CDR1 and CDR2: LNHDA, SQIVND (reference sequence). V lost 2 bases, J lost 5 bases, and 4 bases stayed unmatched. The CDR3 has 15 amino acids.

CDR3 nucleotides: TGTGCCAGCAGTTTTATGGCCCGCGATACGCAGTATTTT. Amino acid sequence: CASSFMARDTQYF. The chain employs TRBV27 and TRBJ2-3; D ambiguous. V lost 3 bases, J lost 6 bases, and 10 bases lay in between. Germline values: CDR1 MNHEY, CDR2 SMNVEV (reference sequence). This CDR3 has 13 residues.

There are a few counts of this clonotype. This chain uses TRBV14 with TRBJ1-6, with 7 bases aligning to TRBD1. CDR1 and CDR2 (germline): SGHDN, FVKESK. The CDR3 has 14 residues. V gave up 4 bases and J gave up 9 bases; unmatched junction bases: 6. The CDR3 DNA reads as TGTGCCAGCAGCCCACAGGGGTGGGGTTCACCCCTCCACTTT. It specifies CASSPQGWGSPLHF. The entire variable domain, with the rest obtained from reference TRBV14 and TRBJ1-6, is as follows: EAGVTQFPSHSVIEKGQTVTLRCDPISGHDNLYWYRRVMGKEIKFLLHFVKESKQDESGMPNNRFLAERTGGTYSTLKVQPAELEDSGVYFCASSPQGWGSPLHFGNGTRLTVT.

The sample holds a few counts of this clonotype. The chain has TRBV6-1 and TRBJ2-3; TRBD2 might be the D (5 bases). The germline CDR1 and CDR2 sequences are MNHNS and SASEGT. V lost 3 bases, J lost 5 bases, and 9 bases lay in between. The CDR3 loop spans 13 amino acids. DNA of the CDR3: TGTGCCAGCAGTGACCCACGGGGAGATACGCAGTATTTT. Encoded protein: CASSDPRGDTQYF.

The V call is TRBV27, the J call TRBJ2-5, with D possibly matching TRBD1 (7 bases). The V end lost 3 bases, the J end lost 5 bases, and 13 bases lay between the germline ends. CDR3 length: 14 amino acids. Germline CDR1 and CDR2: MNHEY and SMNVEV (reference sequence). The CDR3 protein is CASSFSGGSETQYF. CDR3 nucleotide sequence: TGTGCCAGCAGTTTTTCAGGGGGGAGCGAGACCCAGTACTTC.

The CDR3: CASSQQGNTQYF. The CDR3 DNA follows: TGTGCCAGCAGCCAACAGGGCAATACGCAGTATTTT. The chain uses TRBV7-2 and TRBJ2-3; D may be TRBD1 (6 bases). CDR1 and CDR2 (germline): SGHTA, FQGNSA. V was trimmed by 5 bases and J by 7 bases, leaving 10 bases between them. This CDR3 has 12 amino acids.